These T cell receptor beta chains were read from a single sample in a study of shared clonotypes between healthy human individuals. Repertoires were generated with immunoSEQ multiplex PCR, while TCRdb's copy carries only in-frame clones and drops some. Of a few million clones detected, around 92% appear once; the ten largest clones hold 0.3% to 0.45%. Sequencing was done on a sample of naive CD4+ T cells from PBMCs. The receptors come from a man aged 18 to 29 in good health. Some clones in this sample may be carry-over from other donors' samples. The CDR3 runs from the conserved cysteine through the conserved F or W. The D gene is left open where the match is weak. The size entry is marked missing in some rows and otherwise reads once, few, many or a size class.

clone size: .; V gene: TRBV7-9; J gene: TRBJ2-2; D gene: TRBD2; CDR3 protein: CASSTPYLGLARTGELFF; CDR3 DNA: TGTGCCAGCAGCACACCTTACTTGGGACTAGCGAGGACCGGGGAGCTGTTTTTT
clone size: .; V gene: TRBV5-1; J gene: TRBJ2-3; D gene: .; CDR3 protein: CASSLGHLGAADTQYF; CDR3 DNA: TGCGCCAGCAGCTTGGGTCACCTTGGGGCGGCAGATACGCAGTATTTT
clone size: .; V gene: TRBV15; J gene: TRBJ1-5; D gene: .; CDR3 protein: CATSRGAGPRGNQPQHF; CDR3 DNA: TGTGCCACCAGCAGAGGGGCAGGGCCCCGGGGCAATCAGCCCCAGCATTTT
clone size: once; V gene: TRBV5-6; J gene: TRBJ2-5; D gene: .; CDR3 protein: CASSLPGVPTEQYF; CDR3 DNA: TGTGCCAGCAGCTTGCCCGGGGTCCCTACGGAGCAGTACTTC
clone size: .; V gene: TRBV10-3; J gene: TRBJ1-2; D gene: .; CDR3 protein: CATSNVVGIGYGYTF; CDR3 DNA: TGTGCCACCTCGAATGTCGTGGGGATCGGCTATGGCTACACCTTC
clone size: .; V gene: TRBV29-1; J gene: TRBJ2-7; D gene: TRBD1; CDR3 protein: CSGGTGVGYEQYF; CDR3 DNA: TGCAGCGGAGGGACAGGGGTGGGGTACGAGCAGTACTTC
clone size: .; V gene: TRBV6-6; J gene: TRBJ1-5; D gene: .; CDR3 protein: CASQDNAGASDQPQHF; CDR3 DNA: TGTGCCAGCCAGGACAATGCAGGGGCTTCGGATCAGCCCCAGCATTTT
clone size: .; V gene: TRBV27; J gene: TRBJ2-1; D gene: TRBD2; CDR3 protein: CASSSMTSARYLYNEQFF; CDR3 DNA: TGTGCCAGCAGTTCCATGACTAGCGCGAGGTACCTCTACAATGAGCAGTTCTTC
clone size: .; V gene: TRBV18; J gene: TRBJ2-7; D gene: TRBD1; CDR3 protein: CASSRRDRSSYEQYF; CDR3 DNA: TGTGCCAGCTCACGCCGGGACAGGAGCTCCTACGAGCAGTACTTC
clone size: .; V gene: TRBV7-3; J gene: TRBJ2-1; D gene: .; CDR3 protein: CASKLGTAYNEQFF; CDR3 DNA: TGTGCCAGTAAACTCGGGACTGCCTACAATGAGCAGTTCTTC
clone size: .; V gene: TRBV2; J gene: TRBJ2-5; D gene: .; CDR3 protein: CASSQPGSLWEQYF; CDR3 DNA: TGTGCCAGCAGCCAGCCCGGCTCCCTCTGGGAGCAGTACTTC
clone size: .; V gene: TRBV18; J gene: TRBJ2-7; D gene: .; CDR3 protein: CASSPAALGRISYEQYF; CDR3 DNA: TGTGCCAGCTCACCAGCCGCTCTAGGGCGGATTTCCTACGAGCAGTACTTC
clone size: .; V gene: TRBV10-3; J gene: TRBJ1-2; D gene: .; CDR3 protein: CAINDYTGGYGYTF; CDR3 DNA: TGTGCCATCAATGATTATACCGGGGGGTATGGCTACACCTTC
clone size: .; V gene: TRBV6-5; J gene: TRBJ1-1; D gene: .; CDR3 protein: CASSTYGVITEAFF; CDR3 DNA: TGTGCCAGCAGTACTTACGGGGTTATCACTGAAGCTTTCTTT
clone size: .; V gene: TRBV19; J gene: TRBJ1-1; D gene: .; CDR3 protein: CASKRAEKGEAFF; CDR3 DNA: TGTGCCAGTAAGCGAGCGGAAAAGGGAGAAGCTTTCTTT
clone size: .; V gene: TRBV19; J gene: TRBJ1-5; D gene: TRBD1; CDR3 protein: CASSISWQGVGPQHF; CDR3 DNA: TGTGCCAGTAGTATTTCCTGGCAGGGGGTGGGGCCCCAGCATTTT
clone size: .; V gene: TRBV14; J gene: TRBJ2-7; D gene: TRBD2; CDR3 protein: CASRERGSYEQYF; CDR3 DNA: TGTGCCAGCAGAGAGCGGGGCTCCTACGAGCAGTACTTC
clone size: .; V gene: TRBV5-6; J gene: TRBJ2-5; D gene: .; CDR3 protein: CASSLSQGQETQYF; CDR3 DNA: TGTGCCAGCAGCTTATCACAGGGCCAAGAGACCCAGTACTTC
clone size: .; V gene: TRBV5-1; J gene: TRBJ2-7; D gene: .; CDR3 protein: CASSLRGLYEQYF; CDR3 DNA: TGCGCCAGCAGCTTGAGAGGTCTCTACGAGCAGTACTTC
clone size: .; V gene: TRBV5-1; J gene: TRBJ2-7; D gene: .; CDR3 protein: CASSLGGFNSYEQYF; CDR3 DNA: TGCGCCAGCAGCTTGGGTGGATTCAACTCCTACGAGCAGTACTTC
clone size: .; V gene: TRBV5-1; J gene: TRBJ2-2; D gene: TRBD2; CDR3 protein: CASRRLAGVEGELFF; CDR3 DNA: TGCGCCAGCAGGCGCCTAGCGGGAGTTGAGGGGGAGCTGTTTTTT
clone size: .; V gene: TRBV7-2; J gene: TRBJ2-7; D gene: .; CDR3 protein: CASSWGGRYYEQYF; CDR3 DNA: TGTGCCAGCAGCTGGGGGGGCAGATATTACGAGCAGTACTTC
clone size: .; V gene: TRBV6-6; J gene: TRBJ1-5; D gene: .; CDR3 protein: CASCYSNQPQHF; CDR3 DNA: TGTGCCAGCTGTTATAGCAATCAGCCCCAGCATTTT
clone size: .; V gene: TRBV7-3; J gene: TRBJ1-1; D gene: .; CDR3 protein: CASSPTRQVQNTEAFF; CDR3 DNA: TGTGCCAGCAGCCCGACCAGACAGGTCCAGAACACTGAAGCTTTCTTT
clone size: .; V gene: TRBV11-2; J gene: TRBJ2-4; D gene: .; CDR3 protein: CASSFGLRSLAKNIQYF; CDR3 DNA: TGTGCCAGCAGCTTTGGTTTGAGGAGCCTAGCCAAAAACATTCAGTACTTC
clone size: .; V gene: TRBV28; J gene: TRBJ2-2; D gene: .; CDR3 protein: CASSSRVSTGELFF; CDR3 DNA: TGTGCCAGCAGTTCCAGGGTTTCCACCGGGGAGCTGTTTTTT
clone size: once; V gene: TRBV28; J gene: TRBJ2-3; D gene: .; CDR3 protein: CASSLWADTQYF; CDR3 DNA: TGTGCCAGCAGTTTATGGGCAGATACGCAGTATTTT
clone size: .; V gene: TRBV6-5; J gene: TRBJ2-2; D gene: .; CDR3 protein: CASSPGTGATGELFF; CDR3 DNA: TGTGCCAGCAGCCCCGGGACGGGTGCCACCGGGGAGCTGTTTTTT
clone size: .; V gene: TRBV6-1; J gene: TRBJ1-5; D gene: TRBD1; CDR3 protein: CASTRQGSNQPQHF; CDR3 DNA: TGTGCCAGCACTCGACAGGGTAGCAATCAGCCCCAGCATTTT
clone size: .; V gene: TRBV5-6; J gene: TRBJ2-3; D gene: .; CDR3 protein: CASSFSGGTDTQYF; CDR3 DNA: TGTGCCAGCAGCTTTTCTGGCGGCACAGATACGCAGTATTTT
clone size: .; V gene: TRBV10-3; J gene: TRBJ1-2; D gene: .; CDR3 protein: CAISESSDGGFSGYTF; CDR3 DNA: TGTGCCATCAGTGAGTCGTCGGACGGAGGATTCTCTGGCTACACCTTC
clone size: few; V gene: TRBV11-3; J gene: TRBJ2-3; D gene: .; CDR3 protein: CASSLGGTDTQYF; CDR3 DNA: TGTGCCAGCAGCTTAGGGGGCACAGATACGCAGTATTTT
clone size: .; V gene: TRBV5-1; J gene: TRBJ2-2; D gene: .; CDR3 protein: CASSLQGIRTGELFF; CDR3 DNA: TGCGCCAGCAGCTTGCAGGGGATAAGGACCGGGGAGCTGTTTTTT
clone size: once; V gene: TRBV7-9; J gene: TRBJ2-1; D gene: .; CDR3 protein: CASSLISYNEQFF; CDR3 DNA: TGTGCCAGCAGCTTAATTTCGTACAATGAGCAGTTCTTC
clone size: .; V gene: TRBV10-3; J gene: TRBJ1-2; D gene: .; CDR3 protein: CAISETTGEGYTF; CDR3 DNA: TGTGCCATCAGTGAGACGACAGGCGAAGGCTACACCTTC
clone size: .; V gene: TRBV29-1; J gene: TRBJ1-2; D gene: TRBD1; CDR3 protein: CSVNRGRGGYTF; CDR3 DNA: TGCAGCGTTAACAGGGGGCGCGGGGGCTACACCTTC
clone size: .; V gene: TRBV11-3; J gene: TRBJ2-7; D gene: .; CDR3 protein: CASSSRGSYEQYF; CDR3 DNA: TGTGCCAGCAGCTCTCGGGGCTCCTACGAGCAGTACTTC
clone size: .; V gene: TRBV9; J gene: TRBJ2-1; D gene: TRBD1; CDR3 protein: CASSVNRGPDEQFF; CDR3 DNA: TGTGCCAGCAGCGTGAACAGGGGGCCCGATGAGCAGTTCTTC
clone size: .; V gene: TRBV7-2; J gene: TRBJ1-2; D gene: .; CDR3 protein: CASSDRTGNYGYTF; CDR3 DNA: TGTGCCAGCAGCGACAGGACGGGGAACTATGGCTACACCTTC
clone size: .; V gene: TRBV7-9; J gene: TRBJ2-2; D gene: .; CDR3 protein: CASSSTLTGELFF; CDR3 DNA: TGTGCCAGCAGCTCCACCCTCACCGGGGAGCTGTTTTTT
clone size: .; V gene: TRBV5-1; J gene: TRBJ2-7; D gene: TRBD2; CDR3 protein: CASSLGSGGTSLLSYEQYF; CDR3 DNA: TGCGCCAGCAGCCTCGGGTCTGGCGGGACTAGCCTCCTCTCCTACGAGCAGTACTTC
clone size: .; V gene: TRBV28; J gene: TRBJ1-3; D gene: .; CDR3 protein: CASSLVGRGTGNTIYF; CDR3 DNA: TGTGCCAGCAGTTTGGTGGGGAGGGGAACTGGAAACACCATATATTTT
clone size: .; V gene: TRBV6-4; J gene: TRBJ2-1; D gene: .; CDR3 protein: CASQVGFF; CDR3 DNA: TGTGCCAGTCAAGTTGGGTTCTTC
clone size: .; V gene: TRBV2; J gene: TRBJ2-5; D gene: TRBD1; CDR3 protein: CASSGRTGKGETQYF; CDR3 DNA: TGTGCCAGCAGTGGGCGGACAGGGAAGGGAGAGACCCAGTACTTC
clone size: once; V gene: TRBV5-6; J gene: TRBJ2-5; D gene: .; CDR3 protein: CASSSLVRLSRETQYF; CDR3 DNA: TGTGCCAGCAGCTCACTTGTGCGGCTATCCAGGGAGACCCAGTACTTC